This passage covers 2 T cell receptor beta chains from one sample sequenced in a study of T cell repertoires in cytomegalovirus infection. TCRdb re-derived calls from the reads in MiXCR, one entry per CDR3 protein. The sample includes hundreds of thousands of distinct CDR3 sequences, less than 40% of them seen just once. Source material: PBMCs. The receptors originated from a human donor in good health (CMV status not recorded). Some clones in this sample may be carry-over from other donors' samples.

This clonotype was seen once. The rearrangement links TRBV5-6 to TRBJ1-6; possible D gene TRBD1, 5 bases. CDR3 length equals 14 residues. From germline, CDR1 is SGHDT and CDR2 YYEEEE. The V gene lost 5 bases and the J gene lost 5 bases, with 11 bases spanning the gap. The CDR3 bases are TGTGCCAGCAGTTCGCGACAGAATAATTCACCCCTCCACTTT. Translated: CASSSRQNNSPLHF.

The chain combines TRBV7-9 with TRBJ2-3, with D uncertain. The ends were cut back, 0 bases at V and 6 bases at J, with 10 bases in the middle. This CDR3 region has 14 residues. Germline V gene data show CDR1 as SEHNR and CDR2 as FQNEAQ (reference sequence). The CDR3 protein is CASSLAGVEDTQYF. CDR3 in DNA: TGTGCCAGCAGCTTAGCAGGCGTCGAGGATACGCAGTATTTT.